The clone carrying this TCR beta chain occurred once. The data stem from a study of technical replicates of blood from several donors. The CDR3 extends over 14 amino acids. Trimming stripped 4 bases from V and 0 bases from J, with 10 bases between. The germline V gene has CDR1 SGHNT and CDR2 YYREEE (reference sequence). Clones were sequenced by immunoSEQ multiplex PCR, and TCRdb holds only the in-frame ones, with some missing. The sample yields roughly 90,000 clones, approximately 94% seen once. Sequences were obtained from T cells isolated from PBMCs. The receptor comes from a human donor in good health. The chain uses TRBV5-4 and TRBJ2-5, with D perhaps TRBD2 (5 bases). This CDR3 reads CASSRPGYQETQYF. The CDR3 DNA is TGTGCCAGCAGCCGACCGGGATACCAAGAGACCCAGTACTTC.